A single sample gave rise to the 14 T cell receptor beta chains below, sequenced in a study of T-cell memory formation after mild COVID-19. Each CDR3 protein is one row after TCRdb ran MiXCR on the 5' RACE reads. The sample yields more than 250,000 distinct CDR3 sequences, around 17% seen once. Sample: PBMCs or a T cell subset sorted from them (not recorded which). Every receptor here comes from a young man who had mild COVID-19 (a few samples of this study predate the infection). Cell type and time point are not known.

The CDR3 is CASSADGSYEQYF. The CDR3 coding sequence is TGCGCCAGCAGTGCCGACGGCTCCTACGAGCAGTACTTC. The V call is TRBV10-1, the J call TRBJ2-7; D uncertain. The CDR3 contains 13 residues. With 4 bases removed from V and 0 bases from J, the gap between germline ends came to 7 bases. CDR1 WNHNN and CDR2 SYGVQD come from the germline V gene (reference sequence).

The V gene is TRBV10-3, the J gene TRBJ2-3; the D gene is possibly TRBD2 (6 bases). There are 15 residues in the CDR3. CDR1 and CDR2 from the germline V gene are ENHRY and SYGVKD. Trimming took off 0 bases at V and 4 bases at J, with 11 bases between the two ends. The CDR3: CAISESGGEADTQYF. As DNA, the CDR3 is TGTGCCATCAGTGAGTCAGGCGGGGAGGCAGATACGCAGTATTTT.

The chain combines TRBV7-6 with TRBJ2-3; a possible D gene is TRBD1 (6 bases). The CDR3 runs to 16 residues. CDR1 and CDR2 (germline): SGHVS, FNYEAQ. V was pared by 5 bases and J by 4 bases, with 19 bases between. CDR3 DNA sequence: TGTGCCAGCAGCCCAAAGGGCCAGGGGTGGGCAGATACGCAGTATTTT. It is translated as CASSPKGQGWADTQYF.

The chain carries TRBV2 and TRBJ1-5; possible D gene TRBD1, 5 bases. Germline CDR1 SNHLY, CDR2 FYNNEI. Trimming pared 0 bases from V and 0 bases from J, leaving 12 bases between. The CDR3 length is 17 residues. CDR3 coding DNA: TGTGCCAGCAGTGAAGCGCTCGGGGGAGGTAGCAATCAGCCCCAGCATTTT. It codes for CASSEALGGGSNQPQHF.

This clonotype was seen once. The V call is TRBV6-6, the J call TRBJ1-2; 7 bases are a match to TRBD1. The CDR3 is made up of 13 amino acids. From germline, CDR1 is MNHNY and CDR2 SVGAGI (reference sequence). V dropped 7 bases and J dropped 6; count of bases not matched to a gene: 8. The CDR3 DNA follows: TGTGCCAGCAAGGGGGCGGGGGGCCATGGCTACACCTTC. It yields the protein CASKGAGGHGYTF.

This clonotype showed up many times. The chain couples TRBV12-3 or TRBV12-4 to TRBJ2-3; no firm D call. This CDR3 region has 12 residues. The germline V and J ends were trimmed by 6 bases and 2 bases, with 6 bases remaining between them. DNA for the CDR3: TGTGCCAGCAGCCGGAACACAGATACGCAGTATTTT. Amino acid sequence: CASSRNTDTQYF.

The chain employs TRBV7-9 and TRBJ2-7; 10 positions match TRBD1. Germline values: CDR1 SEHNR, CDR2 FQNEAQ (reference sequence). CDR3 size: 17 residues. After removal of 4 bases from V and 3 bases from J, the junction contained 12 bases not matched to a gene. CDR3 nucleotide sequence: TGTGCCAGCAGCTCCACCCTGGGGACAGGGGCGTACTACGAGCAGTACGTC. This translates into CASSSTLGTGAYYEQYV.

This clonotype was seen only a few times. The genes are TRBV5-1 and TRBJ2-1; the D gene is possibly TRBD2 (5 bases). The CDR3 has 15 amino acids. CDR1 SGHRS and CDR2 YFSETQ come from the germline V gene. V shed 4 bases and J shed 3 bases, with 14 bases lying between them. In DNA, the CDR3 is TGCGCCAGCAGCCTTGGACTTCCACTCTACAATGAGCAGTTCTTC. Its translation is CASSLGLPLYNEQFF.

This chain links TRBV27 with TRBJ2-5; TRBD1 matches 10 bases. V was clipped by 8 bases and J by 5 bases; unmatched bases: 5. CDR1 is MNHEY and CDR2 is SMNVEV in the germline V gene (reference sequence). CDR3 length equals 13 residues. The CDR3 loop is CASRDRGRETQYF. CDR3 coding DNA: TGTGCCAGCCGGGACAGGGGCCGGGAGACCCAGTACTTC.

V gene TRBV10-3 combines with J gene TRBJ2-2, with D hard to call. The germline V and J ends were trimmed by 0 bases and 7 bases, with 6 bases remaining between them. The CDR3 is made up of 13 amino acids. Germline V gene data show CDR1 as ENHRY and CDR2 as SYGVKD. Written as DNA, the CDR3 is TGTGCCATCAGTGAGTCCGCCCGCGGGGAGCTGTTTTTT. Translating it yields CAISESARGELFF.

Ten or more counts support this clonotype. The chain carries TRBV4-1 and TRBJ2-2; TRBD1 aligns across 8 bases. The V and J ends lost 3 bases and 5 bases, in that order; junction bases with no gene match: 11. The CDR3 spans 17 residues. The germline V gene encodes CDR1 MGHRA and CDR2 YSYEKL. CDR3 nucleotide sequence: TGCGCCAGCAGCCATCCCTCGGGGACAGGCACGACCGGGGAGCTGTTTTTT. The encoded protein is CASSHPSGTGTTGELFF.

The chain carries TRBV9 and TRBJ1-4, with D possibly TRBD1 on 5 matching bases. Germline-derived CDR1 and CDR2 are SGDLS and YYNGEE. This CDR3 comprises 15 residues. V lost 4 bases and J 0 bases, leaving 10 bases between the germline ends. CDR3 nucleotides: TGTGCCAGCAGCTTCGAGGGGACAACTAATGAAAAACTGTTTTTT. Its protein product is CASSFEGTTNEKLFF.

The chain recombines TRBV20-1 with TRBJ1-6, with 7 bases matching TRBD1. The CDR3 extends over 13 amino acids. CDR1 and CDR2 from the germline V gene are DFQATT and SNEGSKA (reference sequence). DNA for the CDR3: TGCAGAGCGGAACAGGGGAGTAATTCACCCCTCCACTTT. Translation gives CRAEQGSNSPLHF.

The chain employs TRBV7-8 and TRBJ2-5, with D tentatively TRBD1 or TRBD2 (5 bases each). Between the trimmed V and J ends, which lost 5 bases and 4 bases, there was a span of 14 bases. Germline loops: CDR1 SGHVS, CDR2 FQNEAQ. There are 14 residues in the CDR3. CDR3 residues: CASSRGVPPETQYF. The CDR3 region has the DNA TGTGCCAGCAGCAGGGGAGTTCCCCCAGAGACCCAGTACTTC.